The 29 T cell receptor beta chains in this list originate from one sample, sequenced in a study of monozygotic twins with inflammatory bowel disease. Following a re-call of the 5' RACE reads, TCRdb has one entry per CDR3 protein and lacks DNA. Its table records some 170,000 distinct CDR3 sequences. The sample taken for sequencing was blood. Receptor source: a human donor with ulcerative colitis or Crohn's disease, or a healthy co-twin of an affected twin (not recorded which).

This sequence joins TRBV2 and TRBJ2-3; TCRdb selects TRBD1, and the lack of DNA leaves this call unchecked. This CDR3 contains 14 residues. Germline V gene lookup returns CDR1 SNHLY and CDR2 FYNNEI. CDR3 sequence reads: CASSEGQGTDTQYF. Looking up the rest from reference TRBV2 and TRBJ2-3 gives the full variable domain: EPEVTQTPSHQVTQMGQEVILRCVPISNHLYFYWYRQILGQKVEFLVSFYNNEISEKSEIFDDQFSVERPDGSNFTLKIRSTKLEDSAMYFCASSEGQGTDTQYFGPGTRLTVL.

The chain couples TRBV5-4 to TRBJ2-4. The CDR3 contains 15 residues. Looked up from germline, CDR1 is SGHNT and CDR2 is YYREEE (reference sequence). The CDR3 spells CASSFPGPAKNIQYF.

The rearrangement joins TRBV19 to TRBJ1-1. The CDR3 is 12 residues long. The germline gives CDR1 LNHDA, CDR2 SQIVND (reference sequence). CDR3 region: CAISTENTEAFF.

The J gene is TRBJ2-1, the V gene TRBV20-1; the D gene TCRdb calls, TRBD2, cannot be checked with no DNA. Germline lookup yields CDR1 DFQATT and CDR2 SNEGSKA (reference sequence). This CDR3 comprises 14 residues. The CDR3 sequence is CSARLAASYNEQFF.

This sequence joins TRBV7-2 and TRBJ2-2; the TRBD2 assignment by TCRdb is unverifiable without DNA. The CDR3 has 14 residues. Germline-derived CDR1 and CDR2 are SGHTA and FQGNSA. The chain's CDR3 is CASSLISGAGELFF. Full variable domain (remainder filled in from reference TRBV7-2 and TRBJ2-2): GAGVSQSPSNKVTEKGKDVELRCDPISGHTALYWYRQSLGQGLEFLIYFQGNSAPDKSGLPSDRFSAERTGGSVSTLTIQRTQQEDSAVYLCASSLISGAGELFFGEGSRLTVL.

This chain uses TRBV12-3 or TRBV12-4 with TRBJ2-2; TCRdb reports TRBD1, a call that lacks DNA to check it against. The CDR3 loop spans 16 amino acids. CDR3 sequence reads: CASSLAGTGITGELFF.

The gene calls are TRBV28 and TRBJ2-5; TCRdb selects TRBD2, and the lack of DNA leaves this call unchecked. The CDR3 length is 13 residues. Germline CDR1 is MDHEN and CDR2 is SYDVKM. CDR3 protein: CASSLSREQTQYF.

The rearrangement links TRBV6-1 to TRBJ1-5; TCRdb names TRBD1, which stays unverified in the absence of DNA. This CDR3 region has 14 residues. Germline lookup yields CDR1 MNHNS and CDR2 SASEGT. The CDR3 here is CASSPQGARQPQHF.

The chain has TRBV7-2 and TRBJ1-2; TCRdb picks TRBD1, but there is no DNA to check that call. The CDR3 totals 13 residues. Germline assignment: CDR1 SGHTA and CDR2 FQGNSA. The CDR3 reads CASSWGWGVSYTF.

This rearrangement joins TRBV4-3 to TRBJ1-2; without DNA, the TCRdb call of TRBD1 cannot be checked. Germline CDR1 is LGHNA and CDR2 is YSLEER. The CDR3 contains 14 residues. CDR3: CASSQVGDNRGYTF.

CDR3 loop: CASTQGRADLTDTQYF. The gene calls are TRBV25-1 and TRBJ2-3; TCRdb selects TRBD2, and the lack of DNA leaves this call unchecked. Germline V CDR1 and CDR2: MGHDK, SYGVNS. The CDR3 contains 16 residues.

The chain uses TRBV9 and TRBJ1-3. CDR1 and CDR2 (germline): SGDLS, YYNGEE. This CDR3 is built from 18 residues. CDR3 in amino acids: CASSSLGDGRRSGNTIYF.

The CDR3 is CASSFDGYYEQYF. The chain recombines TRBV7-2 with TRBJ2-7. Germline V gives CDR1 SGHTA, CDR2 FQGNSA. The CDR3 totals 13 residues.

The chain is built from TRBV20-1 and TRBJ2-7; the TCRdb call, TRBD2, lacks DNA for checking. CDR3 length: 14 residues. Germline CDR1 reads DFQATT; CDR2 reads SNEGSKA (reference sequence). The CDR3 is CSATRTSGAYEQYF.

The gene calls are TRBV20-1 and TRBJ2-7; the D call from TCRdb, TRBD1, cannot be confirmed without DNA. There are 15 residues in the CDR3. CDR1 is DFQATT and CDR2 is SNEGSKA in the germline V gene (reference sequence). CDR3 sequence reads: CSAPQALPQSYEQYF.

This chain connects TRBV24-1 to TRBJ2-1; the D call from TCRdb, TRBD2, cannot be confirmed without DNA. Germline lookup yields CDR1 KGHDR and CDR2 SFDVKD. The CDR3 loop spans 17 amino acids. The CDR3 sequence: CATSDSLAGGHYNEQFF.

The chain joins TRBV6-5 to TRBJ2-1; TCRdb outputs TRBD2, but without DNA this stays unchecked. The germline V gene has CDR1 MNHEY and CDR2 SVGAGI. The CDR3 is 15 residues long. CDR3: CASSYGRRGWNEQFF.

This chain connects TRBV5-5 to TRBJ1-3; TCRdb returns TRBD1, unconfirmable since there is no DNA. The CDR3 has 14 residues. Germline CDR1 and CDR2: SGHKS and YYEKEE (reference sequence). This chain's CDR3 is CASTPGGVWDTIYF.

The CDR3 loop reads CASSLSRTGGRYGYTF. The V gene is TRBV7-9, the J gene TRBJ1-2; TCRdb outputs TRBD1, but without DNA this stays unchecked. Per germline, CDR1 SEHNR and CDR2 FQNEAQ (reference sequence). CDR3 length equals 16 residues.

CDR3 in amino acids: CAWSVLIAKNIQYF. This chain joins TRBV30 and TRBJ2-4. Germline V CDR1 and CDR2: GTSNPN, SVGIG (reference sequence). This CDR3 comprises 14 residues.

V and J are TRBV6-1 and TRBJ1-5. Germline V gene lookup returns CDR1 MNHNS and CDR2 SASEGT. This CDR3 spans 14 amino acids. CDR3 region: CASSEDSYNQPQHF.

The V and J genes are TRBV3-1 and TRBJ2-3; TCRdb selects TRBD2, and the lack of DNA leaves this call unchecked. The CDR3 has 15 residues. CDR1 is LGHDT, CDR2 YNNKEL, per germline (reference sequence). The CDR3 sequence: CASSLRTTTRDTQYF.

CDR3 residues: CASSLVPLAGVYNEQFF. This chain uses TRBV5-1 with TRBJ2-1; absent DNA, TCRdb's TRBD2 call cannot be checked. This CDR3 is built from 17 residues. Germline assignment: CDR1 SGHRS and CDR2 YFSETQ. Using reference TRBV5-1 and TRBJ2-1 for the parts outside the CDR3, the full variable domain is KAGVTQTPRYLIKTRGQQVTLSCSPISGHRSVSWYQQTPGQGLQFLFEYFSETQRNKGNFPGRFSGRQFSNSRSEMNVSTLELGDSALYLCASSLVPLAGVYNEQFFGPGTRLTVL.

Here the CDR3 reads CASSPTSGSGANVLTF. V usage is TRBV5-1 and J usage is TRBJ2-6. CDR1 and CDR2 from the germline V gene are SGHRS and YFSETQ. The CDR3 extends over 16 amino acids.

The chain carries TRBV19 and TRBJ2-3; no DNA is available, so the TRBD1 call from TCRdb remains unchecked. This CDR3 is built from 14 residues. The germline V gene has CDR1 LNHDA and CDR2 SQIVND (reference sequence). CDR3 in amino acids: CASSFSPSADTQYF. Full variable domain (rest looked up from reference TRBV19 and TRBJ2-3): DGGITQSPKYLFRKEGQNVTLSCEQNLNHDAMYWYRQDPGQGLRLIYYSQIVNDFQKGDIAEGYSVSREKKESFPLTVTSAQKNPTAFYLCASSFSPSADTQYFGPGTRLTVL.

This chain's CDR3 is CASSLGLADTQYF. V gene TRBV6-5 combines with J gene TRBJ2-7; the D gene TCRdb calls, TRBD2, cannot be checked with no DNA. Looked up from germline, CDR1 is MNHEY and CDR2 is SVGAGI. The CDR3 covers 13 residues.

The chain employs TRBV20-1 and TRBJ2-3. This CDR3 is 14 amino acids long. Germline V gene sequence: CDR1 DFQATT, CDR2 SNEGSKA (reference sequence). This chain's CDR3 is CSARDFLSTDTQYF.

The rearrangement links TRBV11-2 to TRBJ1-5; TCRdb's D gene call, TRBD1, goes unchecked for lack of DNA. The CDR3 is made up of 15 amino acids. Germline V gene lookup returns CDR1 SGHAT and CDR2 FQNNGV. This CDR3 is CASSPGSGYSGPQHF.

The V gene is TRBV21-1, the J gene TRBJ2-1; TCRdb proposes TRBD1, but this gene call is untestable without DNA. TRBV21-1 is a documented pseudogene. This CDR3 comprises 17 residues. CDR3 region: CASSLNPDRGSYNEQFF.